These 20 T cell receptor beta chains share one sample of origin, sequenced in a study of cytomegalovirus exposure and HLA in healthy donors. Researchers ran the PCR with 60 Vbeta and 13 Jbeta primers. The repertoire was sequenced with immunoSEQ multiplex PCR; TCRdb's copy has only in-frame clones and lacks some. The data contain 200,000 to 250,000 clones, 85% to 90% of them seen just once; the ten biggest clones take up 1% to 1.5%. Sequenced material: PBMCs. The receptors here all came from a human donor in good health.

The V gene is TRBV7-6, the J gene TRBJ2-1; 8 nucleotides line up with TRBD2. Per the germline V gene, CDR1 is SGHVS and CDR2 is FNYEAQ. The CDR3 contains 15 residues. With 3 bases clipped from V and 3 bases from J, the junction kept 4 bases outside the gene matches. The CDR3 is CASSFGAGDYNEQFF. DNA of the CDR3: TGTGCCAGCAGCTTCGGAGCGGGGGACTACAATGAGCAGTTCTTC.

This chain connects TRBV4-2 to TRBJ2-4, with 9 bases fitting TRBD2. V gave up 11 bases and J gave up 4 bases; unmatched junction bases: 18. The CDR3 extends over 17 amino acids. The germline gives CDR1 LGHNA, CDR2 YNFKEQ. The CDR3 loop reads CASSGVEREVLKNIQYF. The CDR3 DNA sequence: TGTGCCTCGTCAGGGGTTGAGCGGGAGGTACTTAAAAACATTCAGTACTTC.

This chain uses TRBV5-4 with TRBJ1-1; the match to TRBD1 covers 12 bases. The V and J ends lost 3 bases and 6 bases, in that order; junction bases with no gene match: 12. CDR1 and CDR2 (germline): SGHNT, YYREEE (reference sequence). This CDR3 has 17 amino acids. CDR3 DNA: TGTGCCAGCAGCTCCGGTCCGGGACAGGGGGCTCGCGCTGAAGCTTTCTTT. Translation gives CASSSGPGQGARAEAFF.

The CDR3: CASSIQGAQGNQPQHF. The CDR3 DNA reads as TGTGCCAGTAGTATACAGGGGGCCCAAGGCAATCAGCCCCAGCATTTT. This rearrangement joins TRBV19 to TRBJ1-5; 8 bases are shared with TRBD1. Germline lookup yields CDR1 LNHDA and CDR2 SQIVND (reference sequence). The J segment lost 2 bases and the V segment lost 2 bases, leaving 5 bases of the junction unmatched. CDR3 length: 16 amino acids.

V usage is TRBV11-3 and J usage is TRBJ2-1; possible D gene TRBD2, 5 bases. The CDR3 is made up of 15 amino acids. Trimming removed 4 bases from V and 2 bases from J, with 12 bases in between. The germline V gene encodes CDR1 SGHNT and CDR2 YENEEA. CDR3 loop: CASSSFGGPYNEQFF. The CDR3 DNA reads TGTGCCAGCAGCTCCTTCGGCGGGCCCTACAATGAGCAGTTCTTC. The full variable domain, completed using reference TRBV11-3 and TRBJ2-1, is EAGVVQSPRYKIIEKKQPVAFWCNPISGHNTLYWYLQNLGQGPELLIRYENEEAVDDSQLPKDRFSAERLKGVDSTLKIQPAELGDSAVYLCASSSFGGPYNEQFFGPGTRLTVL.

The chain uses TRBV15 and TRBJ2-5, with 9 bases fitting TRBD2. The junction had 4 bases not matched to a gene; V was cut back by 1 base and J by 1 base. Germline lookup yields CDR1 LNHNV and CDR2 YYDKDF (reference sequence). The CDR3 is 16 residues long. The CDR3 reads CATSRGGLAIQETQYF. For the CDR3, the DNA is TGTGCCACCAGCAGAGGGGGACTAGCAATCCAAGAGACCCAGTACTTC.

The chain recombines TRBV4-1 with TRBJ2-5; D is possibly TRBD1 (7 bases). The CDR3 covers 18 residues. V lost 3 bases, J lost 2 bases, and 22 bases lay in between. Per the germline V gene, CDR1 is MGHRA and CDR2 is YSYEKL. The CDR3 is CASSHDPGRQGGQETQYF. The CDR3 bases are TGCGCCAGCAGCCACGATCCTGGAAGGCAGGGGGGACAAGAGACCCAGTACTTC.

The DNA of the CDR3 is TGCGCCAGCAGCCCTGGGGTATCAGGGGCCGAGCAGTACTTC. Amino acid sequence: CASSPGVSGAEQYF. V usage is TRBV5-1 and J usage is TRBJ2-7, with D possibly TRBD1 on 6 matching bases. CDR1 and CDR2 (germline): SGHRS, YFSETQ. Trimming stripped 4 bases from V and 6 bases from J, with 17 bases between. The CDR3 is 14 residues long.

The chain has TRBV4-1 and TRBJ1-3, with D possibly being TRBD1 (5 bases). Trimming pared 2 bases from V and 1 base from J, leaving 9 bases between. CDR1 is MGHRA and CDR2 is YSYEKL in the germline V gene. There are 15 residues in the CDR3. The CDR3 loop is CASSQTRGSGNTIYF. CDR3 DNA: TGCGCCAGCAGCCAAACCCGGGGGTCTGGAAACACCATATATTTT.

This chain links TRBV2 with TRBJ2-7, with a weak D call TRBD2 (5 bases). The CDR3 runs to 11 residues. Trimming took 5 bases from V and 7 from J, leaving 9 bases between them. Germline CDR1 and CDR2: SNHLY and FYNNEI. The CDR3 is CASSTTGEQYF. CDR3 nucleotide sequence: TGTGCCAGCAGTACCACGGGAGAGCAGTACTTC.

CDR3 protein: CASSLGARSGYEQYF. The CDR3 nucleotides are TGTGCCAGCAGCTTAGGGGCTCGATCAGGCTACGAGCAGTACTTC. The chain couples TRBV7-8 to TRBJ2-7; D unresolved. Germline CDR1 is SGHVS and CDR2 is FQNEAQ. V dropped 1 base and J dropped 3 bases, with 13 bases sitting between them. This CDR3 has 15 amino acids. The full variable domain, in which reference TRBV7-8 and TRBJ2-7 provide the parts outside the CDR3, is GAGVSQSPRYKVAKRGQDVALRCDPISGHVSLFWYQQALGQGPEFLTYFQNEAQLDKSGLPSDRFFAERPEGSVSTLKIQRTQQEDSAVYLCASSLGARSGYEQYFGPGTRLTVT.

The chain carries TRBV29-1 and TRBJ2-1, with 7 bases matching TRBD2. V lost 3 bases, J lost 0 bases, and 2 bases stayed unmatched. The germline CDR1 and CDR2 sequences are SQVTM and ANQGSEA. The CDR3 is 14 residues long. The CDR3 DNA reads as TGCAGCGTTGAGCGGGACTACTCCTACAATGAGCAGTTCTTC. Translating it yields CSVERDYSYNEQFF.

About this clone itself: The sample has other DNA sequences that encode this CDR3 too. The chain employs TRBV28 and TRBJ2-7; D remains ambiguous. Trimming removed 5 bases from V and 1 base from J, with 15 bases in between. Germline values: CDR1 MDHEN, CDR2 SYDVKM. The CDR3 consists of 15 residues. CDR3 residues: CASSPPRRASYEQYF. Written as DNA, the CDR3 is TGTGCCAGCAGTCCCCCCCGCCGAGCATCCTACGAGCAGTACTTC. The variable domain in full, with the rest retrieved from reference TRBV28 and TRBJ2-7, is DVKVTQSSRYLVKRTGEKVFLECVQDMDHENMFWYRQDPGLGLRLIYFSYDVKMKEKGDIPEGYSVSREKKERFSLILESASTNQTSMYLCASSPPRRASYEQYFGPGTRLTVT.

V usage is TRBV2 and J usage is TRBJ1-5; TRBD1 agrees at 10 bases. J lost 2 bases, V lost 6 bases, and 7 bases had no gene match. CDR1 is SNHLY, CDR2 FYNNEI, per germline. This CDR3 has 16 residues. Here the CDR3 DNA reads TGTGCCAGCAGATCTCGACAGGGGGCAGGCAATCAGCCCCAGCATTTT. Encoded protein: CASRSRQGAGNQPQHF. The full variable domain, rest sourced from reference TRBV2 and TRBJ1-5, is EPEVTQTPSHQVTQMGQEVILRCVPISNHLYFYWYRQILGQKVEFLVSFYNNEISEKSEIFDDQFSVERPDGSNFTLKIRSTKLEDSAMYFCASRSRQGAGNQPQHFGDGTRLSIL.

The chain combines TRBV4-3 with TRBJ2-3, with 8 positions matching TRBD2. Germline values: CDR1 LGHNA, CDR2 YSLEER. This CDR3 region has 19 residues. Trimming cost V 0 bases and J 0 bases; bases outside gene matches: 11. The CDR3 sequence is CASSQEGLRTSGSTDTQYF. The CDR3 bases are TGCGCCAGCAGCCAAGAGGGACTCCGAACTAGCGGTAGCACAGATACGCAGTATTTT.

The chain joins TRBV7-9 to TRBJ1-2, with D possibly matching TRBD1 (5 bases). V shed 5 bases and J shed 8 bases, with 15 bases lying between them. Per the germline V gene, CDR1 is SEHNR and CDR2 is FQNEAQ (reference sequence). The CDR3 runs to 13 residues. The DNA for the CDR3 is TGTGCCAGCAGCCCGGACACCCTGGGGGGCTACACCTTC. It encodes CASSPDTLGGYTF. The full variable domain, its missing parts supplied by reference TRBV7-9 and TRBJ1-2, is DTGVSQNPRHKITKRGQNVTFRCDPISEHNRLYWYRQTLGQGPEFLTYFQNEAQLEKSRLLSDRFSAERPKGSFSTLEIQRTEQGDSAMYLCASSPDTLGGYTFGSGTRLTVV.

The chain recombines TRBV4-3 with TRBJ2-7; a possible D gene is TRBD1 (6 bases). The CDR3 runs to 15 residues. With 0 bases removed from V and 0 bases from J, the gap between germline ends came to 9 bases. Germline-derived CDR1 and CDR2 are LGHNA and YSLEER. In nucleotides, the CDR3 is TGCGCCAGCAGCCAAGATCTCAGGGGCTCCTACGAGCAGTACTTC. Translated: CASSQDLRGSYEQYF.

This clone came up once. The V and J genes are TRBV6-1 and TRBJ1-2; D might be TRBD1 (6 bases). Germline CDR1 MNHNS, CDR2 SASEGT. The CDR3 loop spans 14 amino acids. V lost 5 bases, J lost 4 bases, and 14 bases lay in between. This CDR3 reads CASSPTGPRYGYTF. The CDR3 nucleotides are TGTGCCAGCAGTCCTACAGGGCCCCGCTATGGCTACACCTTC.

The chain recombines TRBV10-3 with TRBJ2-7; D gene unclear. Trimming pared 3 bases from V and 3 bases from J, leaving 12 bases between. This CDR3 is built from 14 residues. CDR1 is ENHRY, CDR2 SYGVKD, per germline. The CDR3 loop is CAISDYSRNYEQYF. The DNA of the CDR3 is TGTGCCATCAGTGATTATAGCCGCAACTACGAGCAGTACTTC.

The CDR3 is CASSYSRTANQPQHF. CDR3 nucleotides: TGTGCCAGCAGTTACAGTAGGACAGCCAATCAGCCCCAGCATTTT. The chain couples TRBV6-5 to TRBJ1-5; the D gene is possibly TRBD1 (6 bases). V lost 2 bases and J lost 3, with 11 bases in between. The CDR3 extends over 15 amino acids. The germline V gene has CDR1 MNHEY and CDR2 SVGAGI.